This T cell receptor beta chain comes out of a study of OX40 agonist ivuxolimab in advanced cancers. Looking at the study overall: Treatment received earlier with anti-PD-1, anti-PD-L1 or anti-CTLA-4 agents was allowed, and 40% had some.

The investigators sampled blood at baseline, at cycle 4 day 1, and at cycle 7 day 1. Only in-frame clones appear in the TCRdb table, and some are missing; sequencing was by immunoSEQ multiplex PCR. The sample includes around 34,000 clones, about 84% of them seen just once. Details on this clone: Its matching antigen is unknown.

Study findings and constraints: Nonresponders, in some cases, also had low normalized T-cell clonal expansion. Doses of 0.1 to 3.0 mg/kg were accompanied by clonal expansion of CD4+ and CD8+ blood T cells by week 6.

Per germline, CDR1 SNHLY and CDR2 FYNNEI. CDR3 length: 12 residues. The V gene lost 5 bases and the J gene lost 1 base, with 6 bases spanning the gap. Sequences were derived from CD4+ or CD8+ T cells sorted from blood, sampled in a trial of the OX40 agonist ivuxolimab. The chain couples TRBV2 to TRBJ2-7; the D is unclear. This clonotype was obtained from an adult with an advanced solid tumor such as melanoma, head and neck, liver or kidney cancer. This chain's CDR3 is CASSTISYEQYF. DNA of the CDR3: TGTGCCAGCAGTACTATTTCCTACGAGCAGTACTTC.